The 15 T cell receptor beta chains below were found in one sample sequenced in a study of blood T cell repertoires in COVID-19. Assay used: immunoSEQ multiplex PCR; TCRdb lists only in-frame clones, some missing. This sample carries approximately 300,000 clones, more than 75% of them seen once, and the ten largest clones take about 3.9%. The sample was peripheral blood. These receptors were taken from a woman aged 50 to 60 with active or convalescent COVID-19.

In DNA form, the CDR3 reads TGTGCCACCAGCAGAGATCTTCCGGGCGACAGGGAAATTGCAACTAATGAAAAACTGTTTTTT. Its protein product is CATSRDLPGDREIATNEKLFF. The V call is TRBV15, the J call TRBJ1-4; TRBD1 matches at 7 bases. The ends lost 0 bases at V and 0 bases at J; junction bases unmatched: 16. This CDR3 spans 21 amino acids. From germline, CDR1 is LNHNV and CDR2 YYDKDF (reference sequence).

The J gene is TRBJ1-5, the V gene TRBV4-3; D perhaps matches TRBD1 (6 bases). The length of the CDR3 is 15 residues. Deletions cut 0 bases from V and 4 bases from J, with 10 bases between. Germline V gene data show CDR1 as LGHNA and CDR2 as YSLEER. CDR3 loop: CASSQEAGVNQPQHF. CDR3 coding DNA: TGCGCCAGCAGCCAAGAGGCAGGGGTAAATCAGCCCCAGCATTTT.

This chain connects TRBV27 to TRBJ1-2, with D perhaps matching TRBD1 (5 bases). Germline CDR1 is MNHEY and CDR2 is SMNVEV (reference sequence). V was shortened by 2 bases and J by 3 bases, with 13 bases between the two germline ends. CDR3 length: 15 residues. This chain's CDR3 is CASSLKTAPYYGYTF. CDR3 bases: TGTGCCAGCAGTTTAAAGACAGCCCCCTACTATGGCTACACCTTC.

The rearrangement joins TRBV23-1 to TRBJ2-7; 11 nucleotides align to TRBD1. TRBV23-1 is assigned to the ORF class and has an uncertain function. This CDR3 is built from 19 residues. V gave up 2 bases and J gave up 3 bases; unmatched junction bases: 15. The chain's CDR3 is CASSQGRTGGKERDYEQYF. DNA of the CDR3: TGCGCCAGCAGTCAAGGGAGGACAGGGGGCAAAGAGAGGGACTACGAGCAGTACTTC.

The rearrangement links TRBV5-4 to TRBJ2-4; perhaps TRBD1 as D (6 bases). This CDR3 is built from 17 residues. V lost 0 bases and J 0 bases, leaving 13 bases between the germline ends. Germline CDR1 reads SGHNT; CDR2 reads YYREEE (reference sequence). In nucleotides, the CDR3 is TGTGCCAGCAGCTTGGGCATAGGGGGATCAGCCAAAAACATTCAGTACTTC. It encodes CASSLGIGGSAKNIQYF.

This chain joins TRBV4-3 and TRBJ2-1; D possibly corresponds to TRBD1 (5 bases). V lost 1 base and J lost 3, with 13 bases in between. The germline V gene encodes CDR1 LGHNA and CDR2 YSLEER. CDR3 size: 16 residues. The CDR3 DNA is TGCGCCAGCAGCCAAGGAACAGGCGTAAACTACAATGAGCAGTTCTTC. Its translation is CASSQGTGVNYNEQFF.

The chain recombines TRBV25-1 with TRBJ2-7, with 8 nucleotides matching TRBD2. Germline trimming cut 4 bases from V and 2 bases from J; bases unmatched to any gene: 4. Germline V CDR1 and CDR2: MGHDK, SYGVNS. The length of the CDR3 is 14 residues. CDR3 sequence (DNA): TGTGCCAGCAGTGGGAGCGGGGGAGCCTACGAGCAGTACTTC. Amino acids: CASSGSGGAYEQYF.

V gene TRBV3-1 (or the pseudogene TRBV3-2) combines with J gene TRBJ2-7, with 10 bases lining up with TRBD1. The CDR3 extends over 13 amino acids. Trimming cost V 4 bases and J 7 bases; bases outside gene matches: 4. Germline V lookup: CDR1 LGHDT, CDR2 YNNKEL (reference sequence). CDR3 nucleotide sequence: TGTGCCAGCAGCCGACAGGGGGCGGGTGAGCAGTACTTC. Translating gives CASSRQGAGEQYF.

This rearrangement joins TRBV15 to TRBJ1-5; 8 bases agree with TRBD1. Germline V gene sequence: CDR1 LNHNV, CDR2 YYDKDF (reference sequence). The ends lost 3 bases at V and 0 bases at J; junction bases unmatched: 1. The CDR3 is 15 residues long. The CDR3 reads CATSRTGDSNQPQHF. The CDR3 DNA reads TGTGCCACCAGCAGGACAGGGGATAGCAATCAGCCCCAGCATTTT. Looking up the rest from reference TRBV15 and TRBJ1-5 gives the full variable domain: DAMVIQNPRYQVTQFGKPVTLSCSQTLNHNVMYWYQQKSSQAPKLLFHYYDKDFNNEADTPDNFQSRRPNTSFCFLDIRSPGLGDTAMYLCATSRTGDSNQPQHFGDGTRLSIL.

This rearrangement joins TRBV4-1 to TRBJ2-3; 7 bases map to TRBD1. The CDR3 has 16 amino acids. The V gene's germline CDR1 is MGHRA and CDR2 YSYEKL. The V gene end was trimmed by 2 bases and the J gene end by 0 bases; junction bases not matched to a gene: 5. The CDR3 bases are TGCGCCAGCAGCCAACTAACAGGGGCTAGCACAGATACGCAGTATTTT. The encoded protein is CASSQLTGASTDTQYF.

The V and J genes are TRBV18 and TRBJ2-1; TRBD2 matches 9 bases. CDR1 KGHSH and CDR2 LQKENI come from the germline V gene. The junction had 11 bases not matched to a gene; V was cut back by 0 bases and J by 2 bases. The CDR3 is 19 residues long. The DNA of the CDR3 is TGTGCCAGCTCACCACCGCGGGGGGGCCAAGCACCCACCTACAATGAGCAGTTCTTC. It translates to CASSPPRGGQAPTYNEQFF.

The chain uses TRBV11-2 and TRBJ1-1, with D unresolved. The CDR3 consists of 14 residues. The germline V gene encodes CDR1 SGHAT and CDR2 FQNNGV. The V gene lost 1 base and the J gene lost 0 bases, with 6 bases spanning the gap. The CDR3 sequence: CASSLGAVNTEAFF. The CDR3 DNA reads TGTGCCAGCAGCTTAGGAGCGGTGAACACTGAAGCTTTCTTT.

V is TRBV6-4 and J is TRBJ2-7; D is unclear. Trimming cost V 4 bases and J 4 bases, with 11 bases left between them. CDR1 MRHNA and CDR2 SNTAGT come from the germline V gene. The CDR3 covers 13 residues. The CDR3 spells CASSASPGYEQYF. In DNA, the CDR3 is TGTGCCAGCAGTGCCTCCCCCGGGTACGAGCAGTACTTC.

The rearrangement links TRBV4-2 to TRBJ2-2, with 9 bases that match TRBD2. Trimming took 6 bases from V and 4 from J; bases not matched to a gene: 3. This CDR3 is built from 14 residues. The germline V gene encodes CDR1 LGHNA and CDR2 YNFKEQ. The CDR3 region is CASSPTSGTGELFF. For the CDR3, the DNA is TGTGCCAGCAGTCCGACTAGCGGCACCGGGGAGCTGTTTTTT.

Note on this clone: At one boundary the junction diverges from the germline segment, which might be a read error. The CDR3 loop is CASNLWGVNYGYTF. The CDR3 coding sequence is TGTGCCAGCAATTTATGGGGAGTTAACTATGGCTACACCTTC. This chain joins TRBV27 and TRBJ1-2; no reliable D call. From germline, CDR1 is MNHEY and CDR2 SMNVEV (reference sequence). This CDR3 has 14 amino acids.